This T cell receptor (beta chain) was sequenced during a study of T cell repertoires in cytomegalovirus infection. Turning to the study itself: Public signatures in TCR beta pointed to CMV infection and matching HLA type. General study results and limits: The study found HLA-C-restricted CMV-specific TCR beta clonotypes dominating the ex vivo response. Pooled public TCR beta family frequency picked out CMV carriers with the relevant HLA.

TCRdb called the reads again in MiXCR, with one record for every CDR3 protein. The data show 200,000 to 250,000 distinct CDR3 sequences, about 23% seen once. This clonotype was detected a few times. Its matching antigen is unknown. Germline-derived CDR1 and CDR2 are SNHLY and FYNNEI. CDR3 length: 12 amino acids. V dropped 5 bases and J dropped 8; count of bases not matched to a gene: 3. The rearrangement joins TRBV2 to TRBJ2-1, with 7 bases aligning to TRBD1. The TCR originated in a human donor in good health (CMV status not recorded). Some clones in this sample may be carry-over from other donors' samples. The specimen was CD8+ T cells from PBMCs. CDR3 region: CASSQGVDEQFF. The CDR3 DNA sequence: TGTGCCAGCAGTCAGGGGGTAGATGAGCAGTTCTTC.